Listed below are T cell receptor beta chains from one sample, sequenced in a study of T cells in Graves' hyperthyroidism and ophthalmopathy. TCRdb passed the multiplex PCR reads through MiXCR, listing each CDR3 protein once. The sample yields roughly 500,000 distinct CDR3 sequences, roughly 25% seen once. Material: blood. These receptors originate from a woman under 40 with Graves' ophthalmopathy. The CDR3 runs from the conserved cysteine through the conserved F or W. Each record gives: clone size, D gene, V gene, J gene, CDR3 DNA, CDR3 protein. D genes are given only for firm matches. Size is stated for part of the rows, as once, few or many counts, or as a class when the clone is expanded.

size: many; D: NA; V: TRBV28; J: TRBJ1-1; DNA: TGTGCCAGCTACATACGAAGTGAGGACACTGAAGCTTTCTTT; CDR3: CASYIRSEDTEAFF
size: NA; D: TRBD2; V: TRBV12-3/TRBV12-4; J: TRBJ2-2; DNA: TGTGCCAGCAGACGTCTGGCGGGAGCTGCCGGGGAGCTGTTTTTT; CDR3: CASRRLAGAAGELFF
size: many; D: TRBD1; V: TRBV20-1; J: TRBJ1-5; DNA: TGCAGTGCTAGAGATGGACAGGCCTTTAGGGATCAGCCCCAGCATTTT; CDR3: CSARDGQAFRDQPQHF
size: NA; D: TRBD2; V: TRBV29-1; J: TRBJ2-5; DNA: TGCAGCGTTCGCCTAGCGGGAGAGACCCAGTACTTC; CDR3: CSVRLAGETQYF
size: NA; D: NA; V: TRBV28; J: TRBJ2-7; DNA: TGTGCCAGCAGTTTTGTCCAGGGAGCCTACGAGCAGTACTTC; CDR3: CASSFVQGAYEQYF
size: NA; D: NA; V: TRBV12-3/TRBV12-4; J: TRBJ1-1; DNA: TGTGCCAGCACCATCACAAGAGGGGCTGAAGCTTTCTTT; CDR3: CASTITRGAEAFF
size: few; D: NA; V: TRBV5-1; J: TRBJ1-1; DNA: TGCGCCAGCAGCTTGGACAGGATGGGATCCACTGAAGCTTTCTTT; CDR3: CASSLDRMGSTEAFF
size: few; D: NA; V: TRBV30; J: TRBJ1-2; DNA: TGTGCCTGGAGTAAAACCCGGACAGCCTACATCTATGGCTACACCTTC; CDR3: CAWSKTRTAYIYGYTF
size: NA; D: NA; V: TRBV18; J: TRBJ1-1; DNA: TGTGCCAGCTCGAGCGGGATGGACACTGAAGCTTTCTTT; CDR3: CASSSGMDTEAFF
size: many; D: TRBD1; V: TRBV29-1; J: TRBJ1-2; DNA: TGCAGCGTCGCGACAGGGTCGGACTATGGCTACACCTTC; CDR3: CSVATGSDYGYTF
size: few; D: NA; V: TRBV7-8; J: TRBJ2-5; DNA: TGTGCCAGCAGCACCGACAGATTCCAAGAGACCCAGTACTTC; CDR3: CASSTDRFQETQYF
size: NA; D: NA; V: TRBV9; J: TRBJ2-2; DNA: TGTGCCAGCAGCGTAGTGCCTAGCGTGAACACCGGGGAGCTGTTTTTT; CDR3: CASSVVPSVNTGELFF
size: NA; D: NA; V: TRBV20-1; J: TRBJ1-2; DNA: TGCAGTGCTAGAGATGGGACGGAGTATGGCTACACCTTC; CDR3: CSARDGTEYGYTF
size: many; D: NA; V: TRBV30; J: TRBJ1-3; DNA: TGTGCCTGGACATTGGGATTTTCTGGAAACACCATATATTTT; CDR3: CAWTLGFSGNTIYF
size: many; D: TRBD1; V: TRBV5-1; J: TRBJ1-3; DNA: TGCGCCAGCAGCTCGACAGGGTGGGAAAACACCATATATTTT; CDR3: CASSSTGWENTIYF
size: many; D: NA; V: TRBV12-3/TRBV12-4; J: TRBJ1-1; DNA: TGTGCCAGCAGTTTTCGGTCTGGGATGAACACTGAAGCTTTCTTT; CDR3: CASSFRSGMNTEAFF
size: NA; D: TRBD2; V: TRBV7-9; J: TRBJ2-5; DNA: TGTGCCAGCAGCAAGCCGACTAGCGGAGAGACCCAGTACTTC; CDR3: CASSKPTSGETQYF
size: many; D: NA; V: TRBV12-3/TRBV12-4; J: TRBJ1-1; DNA: TGTGCCAGCAGTTTCTTCGGGGAAGGTTTCTTT; CDR3: CASSFFGEGFF
size: once; D: NA; V: TRBV6-2/TRBV6-3; J: TRBJ1-1; DNA: TGTGCCAGCAGTTGGAGGGCCACCGAAGCTTTCTTT; CDR3: CASSWRATEAFF
size: many; D: NA; V: TRBV6-1; J: TRBJ1-1; DNA: TGTGCCAGCAGTGAGCGATTTCAGCTGAACACTGAAGCTTTCTTT; CDR3: CASSERFQLNTEAFF
size: few; D: NA; V: TRBV12-3/TRBV12-4; J: TRBJ1-1; DNA: TGTGCCAGCAGTTTAGCGCGCGGGACAACGGACACTGAAGCTTTCTTT; CDR3: CASSLARGTTDTEAFF
size: NA; D: NA; V: TRBV20-1; J: TRBJ2-7; DNA: TGCAGTGCTCCAAAGGGGGGATCCGCCGAGCAGTACTTC; CDR3: CSAPKGGSAEQYF
size: many; D: NA; V: TRBV2; J: TRBJ1-2; DNA: TGTGCCAGCAGTGATTACAGAAAGAGCTATGGCTACACCTTC; CDR3: CASSDYRKSYGYTF
size: NA; D: NA; V: TRBV20-1; J: TRBJ2-4; DNA: TGCAGTGCTAGAGAAGGGTATGAGGACATTCAGTACTTC; CDR3: CSAREGYEDIQYF
size: many; D: NA; V: TRBV12-3/TRBV12-4; J: TRBJ2-5; DNA: TGTGCCAGCAGTTTTCAGGGGCTAGGAGAGACCCAGTACTTC; CDR3: CASSFQGLGETQYF
size: many; D: NA; V: TRBV7-9; J: TRBJ1-1; DNA: TGTGCCAGCAGCTCAACAGACCAGAACACTGAAGCTTTCTTT; CDR3: CASSSTDQNTEAFF
size: many; D: NA; V: TRBV14; J: TRBJ1-2; DNA: TGTGCCAGCAGCCAAGATCGGGAATCTTATGGCTACACCTTC; CDR3: CASSQDRESYGYTF
size: many; D: NA; V: TRBV6-2/TRBV6-3; J: TRBJ2-2; DNA: TGTGCCAGCAGTTACTCGAAGGCGGGGTTAGGTTCCGGGGAGCTGTTTTTT; CDR3: CASSYSKAGLGSGELFF
size: many; D: NA; V: TRBV15; J: TRBJ2-5; DNA: TGTGCCACCAGCAGCGACGGGGGGCCTCAAGAGACCCAGTACTTC; CDR3: CATSSDGGPQETQYF
size: many; D: NA; V: TRBV20-1; J: TRBJ1-1; DNA: TGCAGTGCTAGAGATGGGACAAGAGGGTACACTGAAGCTTTCTTT; CDR3: CSARDGTRGYTEAFF
size: many; D: NA; V: TRBV5-1; J: TRBJ1-1; DNA: TGCGCCAGCAGTCGCTGGCAGGACAACCTGAACACTGAAGCTTTCTTT; CDR3: CASSRWQDNLNTEAFF
size: NA; D: NA; V: TRBV15; J: TRBJ2-7; DNA: TGTGCCACCAGCAGAGATTTGGAATCCGAGCAGTACTTC; CDR3: CATSRDLESEQYF
size: many; D: NA; V: TRBV12-3/TRBV12-4; J: TRBJ1-1; DNA: TGTGCCAGCAGTTTTTCGGAATTAAACACTGAAGCTTTCTTT; CDR3: CASSFSELNTEAFF
size: many; D: NA; V: TRBV5-1; J: TRBJ1-2; DNA: TGCGCCAGCAGCTTGTCGGCAGGGAGGCAGGGGTATGGCTACACCTTC; CDR3: CASSLSAGRQGYGYTF
size: many; D: NA; V: TRBV27; J: TRBJ2-2; DNA: TGTGCCAGCAGTTTATCTATTCGCGGGGGCGCAGACCACGGGGAGCTGTTTTTT; CDR3: CASSLSIRGGADHGELFF
size: NA; D: TRBD1; V: TRBV6-1; J: TRBJ2-5; DNA: TGTGCCAGCAGTAAAACCCCGACAGGGGGAATAGAGACCCAGTACTTC; CDR3: CASSKTPTGGIETQYF
size: NA; D: NA; V: TRBV7-9; J: TRBJ2-2; DNA: TGTGCCAGCAGCTTATTAGGGCTGAACACCGGGGAGCTGTTTTTT; CDR3: CASSLLGLNTGELFF